This passage covers 31 T cell receptor beta chains from one sample sequenced in a study of shared T cell receptors in the human thymus. Measured with immunoSEQ multiplex PCR; TCRdb has only the in-frame clones, and not every one. The sample holds under 850,000 clones, roughly 88% seen once. This sample was shared with a second study, whose subject was human thymus T cells.

The sample consisted of thymocytes. All receptors come from a boy less than two years old with a congenital heart defect.

The chain combines TRBV4-3 with TRBJ2-1, with 13 bases aligning to TRBD2. This CDR3 contains 16 residues. The germline V gene encodes CDR1 LGHNA and CDR2 YSLEER. Trimming took 3 bases from V and 8 from J; bases not matched to a gene: 7. As DNA, the CDR3 is TGCGCCAGCAGCCAGGGGACTAGCGGGAATCGCGATGAGCAGTTCTTC. It encodes CASSQGTSGNRDEQFF.

V usage is TRBV28 and J usage is TRBJ1-5, with D possibly being TRBD1 (6 bases). The CDR3 has 15 amino acids. In germline, CDR1 is MDHEN, CDR2 SYDVKM. Trimming removed 6 bases from V and 0 bases from J, with 12 bases in between. CDR3 sequence (DNA): TGTGCCAGCAGAGGTGGGGACAATAGCAATCAGCCCCAGCATTTT. Protein product: CASRGGDNSNQPQHF.

The V call is TRBV5-1, the J call TRBJ2-3, with 7 bases that match TRBD2. The CDR3 extends over 15 amino acids. V dropped 3 bases and J dropped 0; count of bases not matched to a gene: 4. Per germline, CDR1 SGHRS and CDR2 YFSETQ. Written as DNA, the CDR3 is TGCGCCAGCAGCTGCATTAGCGGGAGCACAGATACGCAGTATTTT. This sequence encodes CASSCISGSTDTQYF.

The chain carries TRBV7-6 and TRBJ2-1, with 8 bases fitting TRBD1. V shed 5 bases and J 6 bases; nucleotides not matched to a gene: 6. The CDR3 contains 14 residues. Germline-derived CDR1 and CDR2 are SGHVS and FNYEAQ. As DNA, the CDR3 is TGTGCCAGCAGCCAAACAGGGGGGTCCAATGAGCAGTTCTTC. It encodes CASSQTGGSNEQFF.

Only a few counts were recorded for this clone. The rearrangement uses TRBV4-3 and TRBJ2-2; possible D gene TRBD1, 6 bases. The V and J ends lost 4 bases and 4 bases respectively, with 13 bases between them. The CDR3 length is 15 residues. Germline loops: CDR1 LGHNA, CDR2 YSLEER. The CDR3 nucleotides read TGCGCCAGCAGCCCCGGACAGAGGGTCACCGGGGAGCTGTTTTTT. This codes for CASSPGQRVTGELFF.

This chain uses TRBV5-4 with TRBJ2-7, with TRBD2 identical over 8 bases. The CDR3 contains 16 residues. V gave up 0 bases and J gave up 4 bases; unmatched junction bases: 9. CDR1 and CDR2 (germline): SGHNT, YYREEE (reference sequence). The CDR3 region has the DNA TGTGCCAGCAGCTTGGATGGGCTAGCGGGCCCTTACGAGCAGTACTTC. Translated, it gives CASSLDGLAGPYEQYF.

The CDR3 spells CASSNTSGLLYEQYF. DNA of the CDR3: TGTGCCAGCAGCAATACTAGCGGACTCCTGTACGAGCAGTACTTC. The gene calls are TRBV7-9 and TRBJ2-7, with 8 positions matching TRBD2. CDR3 length: 15 residues. J gave up 4 bases and V 5 bases, and 10 bases lay outside the gene matches. Per germline, CDR1 SEHNR and CDR2 FQNEAQ (reference sequence).

This rearrangement joins TRBV13 to TRBJ1-1; D remains ambiguous. CDR3 length: 14 residues. The V end was cut by 2 bases, the J end by 0 bases, with 7 bases between. Germline values: CDR1 PRHDT, CDR2 FYEKMQ (reference sequence). The CDR3 spells CASSLIQMNTEAFF. The CDR3 DNA reads as TGTGCCAGCAGCTTAATCCAGATGAACACTGAAGCTTTCTTT.

This rearrangement joins TRBV5-6 to TRBJ2-5, with D possibly matching TRBD2 (7 bases). This CDR3 region has 14 residues. Per germline, CDR1 SGHDT and CDR2 YYEEEE. V lost 3 bases and J lost 5, with 14 bases in between. The CDR3 DNA sequence: TGTGCCAGCAGCTCGGTGGGGGGGCGGGAGACCCAGTACTTC. This sequence encodes CASSSVGGRETQYF. Complete variable domain (other parts from reference TRBV5-6 and TRBJ2-5): DAGVTQSPTHLIKTRGQQVTLRCSPKSGHDTVSWYQQALGQGPQFIFQYYEEEERQRGNFPDRFSGHQFPNYSSELNVNALLLGDSALYLCASSSVGGRETQYFGPGTRLLVL.

This rearrangement joins TRBV4-2 to TRBJ2-7, with 13 bases lining up with TRBD2. The CDR3 spans 17 residues. Germline loops: CDR1 LGHNA, CDR2 YNFKEQ. V lost 2 bases, J lost 3 bases, and 7 bases stayed unmatched. Here the CDR3 reads CASSQSGTSGTFYEQYF. CDR3 nucleotides: TGTGCCAGCAGCCAATCCGGGACTAGCGGGACCTTCTACGAGCAGTACTTC.

This chain connects TRBV12-5 to TRBJ2-7; 7 nucleotides align to TRBD1. Germline CDR1 and CDR2: LGHNT and FRNRAP. The V segment lost 0 bases and the J segment 4 bases; nucleotides outside the gene matches: 12. This CDR3 spans 17 amino acids. The CDR3 protein is CASGLVQPRGQTYEQYF. As DNA, the CDR3 is TGTGCTAGTGGTTTGGTACAGCCGAGGGGGCAAACGTACGAGCAGTACTTC.

The chain employs TRBV15 and TRBJ2-7, with 8 bases aligning to TRBD1. The ends lost 3 bases at V and 6 bases at J; junction bases unmatched: 16. This CDR3 has 17 amino acids. The V gene's germline CDR1 is LNHNV and CDR2 YYDKDF (reference sequence). CDR3 sequence: CATSRKGVGQGAVEQYF. For the CDR3, the DNA is TGTGCCACCAGCAGGAAAGGGGTGGGGCAGGGGGCGGTCGAGCAGTACTTC.

V gene TRBV6-6 combines with J gene TRBJ1-4; possible D gene TRBD1, 6 bases. Germline V lookup: CDR1 MNHNY, CDR2 SVGAGI (reference sequence). The CDR3 has 15 residues. The ends were cut back, 2 bases at V and 8 bases at J, with 15 bases in the middle. CDR3 region: CASSYTETGREKLFF. In nucleotides, the CDR3 is TGTGCCAGCAGTTACACCGAGACAGGCCGGGAAAAACTGTTTTTT.

The chain joins TRBV27 to TRBJ1-4; tentative D call: TRBD1 (6 bases). The germline V gene encodes CDR1 MNHEY and CDR2 SMNVEV (reference sequence). V was trimmed by 4 bases and J by 8 bases, leaving 26 bases between them. This CDR3 has 18 residues. The CDR3 loop reads CASSSKKLLTGFEEKLFF. The CDR3 DNA follows: TGTGCCAGCAGTTCTAAAAAACTACTAACAGGGTTCGAGGAAAAACTGTTTTTT.

The gene calls are TRBV7-9 and TRBJ2-7; 10 bases fit TRBD2. The V gene end was trimmed by 5 bases and the J gene end by 2 bases; junction bases not matched to a gene: 12. The CDR3 runs 17 residues. The germline V gene encodes CDR1 SEHNR and CDR2 FQNEAQ (reference sequence). The CDR3 DNA reads TGTGCCAGCAGCCCAGGTGGGGCTAGCGGGGGAACCTACGAGCAGTACTTC. Its protein is CASSPGGASGGTYEQYF.

This sequence joins TRBV28 and TRBJ2-5, with D possibly matching TRBD2 (5 bases). V was clipped by 2 bases and J by 3 bases, with 13 bases between them. Per germline, CDR1 MDHEN and CDR2 SYDVKM. This CDR3 region has 15 residues. This chain's CDR3 is CASSLGSLGKETQYF. DNA for the CDR3: TGTGCCAGCAGTTTAGGGAGCTTGGGGAAAGAGACCCAGTACTTC.

Here the CDR3 reads CASSPGSTSGMGLAHYEQYF. The DNA for the CDR3 is TGTGCCAGCAGTCCTGGTTCGACTAGCGGGATGGGCCTGGCTCACTACGAGCAGTACTTC. J is TRBJ2-7 and V is TRBV5-4; 11 nucleotides align to TRBD2. V lost 5 bases and J lost 3; bases outside the gene matches: 22. Germline V gives CDR1 SGHNT, CDR2 YYREEE (reference sequence). This CDR3 is 20 amino acids long.

V gene TRBV25-1 combines with J gene TRBJ2-1; TRBD2 agrees at 8 bases. The CDR3 sequence is 15 residues long. V gave up 2 bases and J gave up 9 bases; unmatched junction bases: 9. The germline V gene has CDR1 MGHDK and CDR2 SYGVNS. DNA for the CDR3: TGTGCCAGCAGTGAAGGAGCGGGAGAGGGCTTTGAGCAGTTCTTC. Translating gives CASSEGAGEGFEQFF. Combining the CDR3 with reference TRBV25-1 and TRBJ2-1 gives the whole variable domain EADIYQTPRYLVIGTGKKITLECSQTMGHDKMYWYQQDPGMELHLIHYSYGVNSTEKGDLSSESTVSRIRTEHFPLTLESARPSHTSQYLCASSEGAGEGFEQFFGPGTRLTVL.

This clone was counted a single time. The chain employs TRBV2 and TRBJ2-4; maybe TRBD2 (6 bases). The CDR3 loop spans 16 amino acids. Germline lookup yields CDR1 SNHLY and CDR2 FYNNEI. Trimming pared 3 bases from V and 0 bases from J, leaving 12 bases between. The CDR3 spells CASSDGGVLAKNIQYF. In DNA, the CDR3 is TGTGCCAGCAGTGACGGCGGGGTACTAGCCAAAAACATTCAGTACTTC.

The chain joins TRBV11-1 to TRBJ2-2; the match to TRBD2 covers 10 bases. V shed 3 bases, J shed 6 bases, and the junction held 7 bases outside the gene matches. The CDR3 sequence is 16 residues long. The germline V gene has CDR1 SGHAT and CDR2 FQDESV (reference sequence). The chain's CDR3 is CASSLSGRAVPGELFF. As DNA, the CDR3 is TGTGCCAGCAGCTTGAGCGGGAGGGCCGTGCCCGGGGAGCTGTTTTTT.

There are a few counts of this clone. The V gene is TRBV27, the J gene TRBJ1-2, with D possibly matching TRBD1 (6 bases). Germline lookup yields CDR1 MNHEY and CDR2 SMNVEV (reference sequence). Trimming stripped 5 bases from V and 3 bases from J, with 19 bases between. The CDR3 length is 16 residues. The CDR3 protein is CASSPLEGPGDYGYTF. As DNA, the CDR3 is TGTGCCAGCAGTCCACTCGAAGGTCCAGGGGACTATGGCTACACCTTC.

This chain connects TRBV10-2 to TRBJ2-7, with TRBD2 matching over 10 bases. V shed 0 bases and J 3 bases; nucleotides not matched to a gene: 5. Germline CDR1 and CDR2: WSHSY and SAAADI. The CDR3 has 16 residues. The CDR3 loop is CASSESTSGSLYEQYF. The CDR3 coding sequence is TGCGCCAGCAGTGAGTCGACTAGCGGGTCCCTCTACGAGCAGTACTTC.

The CDR3 reads CASSRQASTDTQYF. CDR3 DNA: TGTGCCAGCAGCAGACAGGCTAGCACAGATACGCAGTATTTT. V is TRBV11-2 and J is TRBJ2-3; perhaps TRBD1 as D (6 bases). Deletions cut 5 bases from V and 0 bases from J, with 9 bases between. The CDR3 is made up of 14 amino acids. Germline V CDR1 and CDR2: SGHAT, FQNNGV.

This chain joins TRBV2 and TRBJ1-5; 8 bases line up with TRBD1. Germline V gene sequence: CDR1 SNHLY, CDR2 FYNNEI. The CDR3 runs 14 residues. V trimming: 3 bases; J trimming: 7 bases; junction bases outside the gene matches: 5. As DNA, the CDR3 is TGTGCCAGCAGTGACCCGGACAGGGACCAGCCCCAGCATTTT. This codes for CASSDPDRDQPQHF.

The chain uses TRBV29-1 and TRBJ2-5, with 11 bases lining up with TRBD2. Germline CDR1 SQVTM, CDR2 ANQGSEA. This CDR3 region has 16 residues. V shed 3 bases, J shed 0 bases, and the junction held 6 bases outside the gene matches. CDR3 DNA sequence: TGCAGCGTTGAGGGGACTAGCGGAGGATACCAAGAGACCCAGTACTTC. It codes for CSVEGTSGGYQETQYF.

The chain recombines TRBV25-1 with TRBJ2-3; 11 bases match TRBD2. Trimming cost V 2 bases and J 5 bases; bases outside gene matches: 9. Germline CDR1 is MGHDK and CDR2 is SYGVNS. The CDR3 is 17 residues long. CDR3 bases: TGTGCCAGCAGTGAACAGGTAGCGGGAGGGCCGGGAGATACGCAGTATTTT. Translated: CASSEQVAGGPGDTQYF.

The gene calls are TRBV6-1 and TRBJ2-1, with 7 bases fitting TRBD1. The CDR3 length is 15 residues. The V and J ends lost 7 bases and 5 bases, in that order; junction bases with no gene match: 11. CDR1 and CDR2 from the germline V gene are MNHNS and SASEGT. The CDR3 DNA reads as TGTGCCAGCAACAAGACAGGGATCAGTAACAATGAGCAGTTCTTC. It encodes CASNKTGISNNEQFF.

This clone occurred once. This sequence joins TRBV4-1 and TRBJ2-3, with TRBD2 matching 9 bases. V lost 2 bases to trimming and J lost 1 base; unmatched junction nucleotides: 4. CDR1 and CDR2 from the germline V gene are MGHRA and YSYEKL. The CDR3 length is 16 residues. CDR3 coding DNA: TGCGCCAGCAGCCAACCGCCTAGCGGGGGCACAGATACGCAGTATTTT. Amino acids: CASSQPPSGGTDTQYF.

This clone was seen only a few times. The V gene is TRBV28, the J gene TRBJ2-7; perhaps TRBD2 as D (6 bases). Germline assignment: CDR1 MDHEN and CDR2 SYDVKM. This CDR3 comprises 15 residues. Trimming cost V 4 bases and J 2 bases, with 15 bases left between them. DNA for the CDR3: TGTGCCAGCAGTTCAAATTTCGGAGGGACCTACGAGCAGTACTTC. Translated: CASSSNFGGTYEQYF.

This chain joins TRBV27 and TRBJ1-5; D is perhaps TRBD1 (5 bases). CDR3 length: 13 amino acids. The V gene lost 5 bases and the J gene lost 5 bases, with 10 bases spanning the gap. Germline CDR1 and CDR2: MNHEY and SMNVEV (reference sequence). The chain's CDR3 is CASSVDSYQPQHF. CDR3 in DNA: TGTGCCAGCAGTGTAGACAGTTATCAGCCCCAGCATTTT.

Only a few counts were recorded for this clone. Other DNA sequences in the same sample also yield this CDR3. This chain joins TRBV6-5 and TRBJ2-1; 10 positions match TRBD1. The J segment lost 2 bases and the V segment lost 0 bases, leaving 1 base of the junction unmatched. The CDR3 consists of 16 residues. CDR1 and CDR2 (germline): MNHEY, SVGAGI. CDR3 protein: CASSYSGQGAYNEQFF. Written as DNA, the CDR3 is TGTGCCAGCAGTTACTCCGGACAGGGGGCCTACAATGAGCAGTTCTTC.